This T cell receptor (beta chain) is drawn from a study of T cells in Graves' hyperthyroidism and ophthalmopathy. Remarks on this clonotype: Its specificity is not known.

Based on clinical symptoms, serum thyroxine and TRAb, thyroid ultrasound and orbital computed tomography, diagnoses were reached. The TCR beta CDR3 regions underwent amplification using RNA transcripts as the source. First-round RT-PCR with HTBI primers amplified the TCR CDR3 region. From the multiplex PCR reads, TCRdb called clonotypes with MiXCR, one entry per CDR3 protein. Of around 540,000 distinct CDR3 sequences in the sample, 40% to 55% are singletons; the top ten hold just under 8.5%. Trimming took off 7 bases at V and 1 base at J, with 19 bases between the two ends. The length of the CDR3 is 16 residues. The germline CDR1 and CDR2 sequences are ENHRY and SYGVKD. Findings and limits, study-wide: Ophthalmopathy onset followed model prediction by a median approximately six months.

Sequences were obtained from peripheral blood or thyroid tissue (not recorded which). The gene calls are TRBV10-3 and TRBJ1-1, with D possibly matching TRBD1 (5 bases). This sequence was found in a woman aged 18-30 years with Graves' hyperthyroidism. The CDR3 spells CAITPGEGVGNTEAFF. In nucleotides, the CDR3 is TGTGCCATCACACCCGGGGAAGGGGTTGGGAACACTGAAGCTTTCTTT.